The present T cell receptor beta chain was sequenced within a study of OX40 agonist ivuxolimab in advanced cancers. Study background: An agonistic human IgG2 monoclonal antibody against OX40 (CD134) was given. Three individuals attained partial responses, comprising one hepatocellular carcinoma case and two cutaneous melanoma cases.

Libraries were prepared by immunoSEQ multiplex PCR; TCRdb keeps only in-frame clonotypes and omits some of them. Here the sample spans 50,000 to 70,000 clones, around 84% being singletons. Excluded were patients having autoimmune disease history or systemic immunosuppression. The CDR3 extends over 15 amino acids. Germline V gene sequence: CDR1 MDHEN, CDR2 SYDVKM. The trim removed 6 bases at V and 0 bases at J, leaving 7 bases unmatched. This rearrangement joins TRBV28 to TRBJ1-2, with 7 bases that match TRBD1. The sequence came from an adult with an advanced solid tumor such as melanoma, head and neck, liver or kidney cancer. This material consisted of CD4+ or CD8+ T cells sorted from blood, taken in a trial of the OX40 agonist ivuxolimab. This chain's CDR3 is CASRPRDRPNYGYTF. CDR3 nucleotides: TGTGCCAGCAGACCACGGGACAGACCTAACTATGGCTACACCTTC.